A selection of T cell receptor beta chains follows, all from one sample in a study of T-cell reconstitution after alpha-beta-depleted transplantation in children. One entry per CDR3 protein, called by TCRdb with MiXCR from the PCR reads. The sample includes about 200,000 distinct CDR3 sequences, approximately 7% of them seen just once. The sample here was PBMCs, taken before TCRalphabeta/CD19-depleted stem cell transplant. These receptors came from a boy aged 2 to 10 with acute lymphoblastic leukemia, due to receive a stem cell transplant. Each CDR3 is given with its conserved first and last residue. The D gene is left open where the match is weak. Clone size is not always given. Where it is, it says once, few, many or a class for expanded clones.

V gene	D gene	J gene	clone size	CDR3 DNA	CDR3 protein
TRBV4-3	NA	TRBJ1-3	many	TGCGCCAGCAGCCAGTCGGGGTCGAACCTTGGAAACACCATATATTTT	CASSQSGSNLGNTIYF
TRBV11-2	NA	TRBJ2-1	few	TGTGCCAGCAGCTTAGCCCGACTAGGATTCGATGAGCAGTTCTTC	CASSLARLGFDEQFF
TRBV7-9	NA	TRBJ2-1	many	TGTGCCAGCAGCTTAGGGACTCGTGAGCAGTTCTTC	CASSLGTREQFF
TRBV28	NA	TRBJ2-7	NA	TGTGCCACTCAACGGGGGGCCGGGGAGCAGTACTTC	CATQRGAGEQYF
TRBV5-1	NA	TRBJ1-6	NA	TGCGCCAGCAGCTTCAGCTCCTATAATTCACCCCTCCACTTT	CASSFSSYNSPLHF
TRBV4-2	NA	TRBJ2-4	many	TGTGCCAGCAGCCTCGGGGCCAAAAACATTCAGTACTTC	CASSLGAKNIQYF
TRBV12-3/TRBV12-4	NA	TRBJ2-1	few	TGTGCCAGCAGTTTAGGACGAATTGGGTCCTACAATGAGCAGTTCTTC	CASSLGRIGSYNEQFF
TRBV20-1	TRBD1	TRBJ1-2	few	TGCAGTGCAAATCCTCCGGGACAGGGAGGAGTTGGCTACACCTTC	CSANPPGQGGVGYTF
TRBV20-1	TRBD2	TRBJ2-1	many	TGCAGTGCTAGCGGGGGGGCCCCCTACAATGAGCAGTTCTTC	CSASGGAPYNEQFF
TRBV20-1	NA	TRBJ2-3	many	TGCAGTGCTAGAGCGAAATCTGATACGGCAGATACGCAGTATTTT	CSARAKSDTADTQYF
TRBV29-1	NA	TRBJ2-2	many	TGCAGCGTTGGTGGGCCCGGGGAGCTGTTTTTT	CSVGGPGELFF
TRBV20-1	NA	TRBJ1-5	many	TGCAGTGCAGCTCCGGGACAAGGGCGGCAGCCCCAGCATTTT	CSAAPGQGRQPQHF